This entry lists 32 T cell receptor beta chains sequenced from one sample in a study of regulatory T cells in long-lasting Graves disease. Building of the TCR beta libraries involved iRepertoire HTBI primers and Arm-PCR of CDR3 regions. TCRdb fed the multiplex PCR reads into MiXCR, producing one record per CDR3 protein. The table records approximately 440,000 distinct CDR3 sequences, under 20% of them present only once. As for time point: newly diagnosed GD, antithyroid drugs for less than 3 months. PBMC RNA was the source of the TCR library. This sample was also put to use in a study of T cells in Graves' hyperthyroidism and ophthalmopathy.

The source was peripheral blood mononuclear cells (PBMCs), collected at new diagnosis, from a patient treated with antithyroid drugs. All receptors come from a man aged 40-50 years with Graves disease.

The sample holds many counts of this clonotype. The chain joins TRBV11-1 to TRBJ2-2; 8 bases align to TRBD2. The CDR3 runs 16 residues. The V and J ends lost 2 bases and 6 bases, in that order; junction bases with no gene match: 8. CDR1 is SGHAT, CDR2 FQDESV, per germline (reference sequence). The CDR3 loop reads CASSLIGTSVAGELFF. The CDR3 nucleotides are TGTGCCAGCAGCTTAATAGGGACTAGTGTCGCCGGGGAGCTGTTTTTT.

This clonotype showed up just a few times. A read error is possible here, since a much larger clone lies one base away. The chain is built from TRBV9 and TRBJ2-3, with 7 bases aligning to TRBD1. After removal of 2 bases from V and 3 bases from J, the junction contained 9 bases not matched to a gene. The CDR3 spans 16 residues. The V gene's germline CDR1 is SGDLS and CDR2 YYNGEE. The CDR3 sequence is CASSVSGRGQTDTQYF. CDR3 sequence (DNA): TGTGCCAGCAGCGTGAGCGGTAGGGGACAGACAGATACGCAGTATTTT.

The table lists this clonotype with many counts. The genes are TRBV20-1 and TRBJ2-1; 10 bases line up with TRBD2. J lost 9 bases, V lost 3 bases, and 8 bases had no gene match. In germline, CDR1 is DFQATT, CDR2 SNEGSKA (reference sequence). CDR3 length: 14 residues. The CDR3 DNA follows: TGCAGTGCTAGTGGCCTAGCGGGAGCCGGTGAGCAGTTCTTC. Translated, it gives CSASGLAGAGEQFF.

This clonotype was recorded a few times. The gene calls are TRBV9 and TRBJ2-1, with TRBD2 as a possible D gene (7 bases). The germline V and J ends were trimmed by 0 bases and 8 bases, with 12 bases remaining between them. Germline values: CDR1 SGDLS, CDR2 YYNGEE. The CDR3 sequence is 14 residues long. The CDR3 reads CASSVEGGLYEQFF. DNA for the CDR3: TGTGCCAGCAGCGTAGAGGGGGGGCTCTATGAGCAGTTCTTC.

V is TRBV6-2 or TRBV6-3 and J is TRBJ2-1, with 16 nucleotides matching TRBD2. After removal of 5 bases from V and 3 bases from J, the junction contained 13 bases not matched to a gene. Per the germline V gene, CDR1 is MNHEY and CDR2 is SVGEGT. The CDR3 has 20 residues. CDR3 nucleotide sequence: TGTGCCAGCAGTCCCCTGACAGGGACTAGCGGGAGGGCCTACTACAATGAGCAGTTCTTC. Its protein is CASSPLTGTSGRAYYNEQFF.

This chain uses TRBV6-1 with TRBJ2-2; 8 bases are a match to TRBD2. Germline-derived CDR1 and CDR2 are MNHNS and SASEGT. V shed 5 bases and J 4 bases; nucleotides not matched to a gene: 12. The length of the CDR3 is 17 residues. DNA for the CDR3: TGTGCCAGCAGTAAATCAGAGGCACTAGCGGTCACCGGGGAGCTGTTTTTT. It translates to CASSKSEALAVTGELFF.

There are a few counts of this clonotype. V gene TRBV5-1 combines with J gene TRBJ1-4, with D uncertain. The CDR3 contains 16 residues. V was shortened by 4 bases and J by 0 bases, with 13 bases between the two germline ends. CDR1 and CDR2 from the germline V gene are SGHRS and YFSETQ. In DNA form, the CDR3 reads TGCGCCAGCAGCCGACGGACGCTTGCAACTAATGAAAAACTGTTTTTT. Translating gives CASSRRTLATNEKLFF.

This clonotype was detected many times. V usage is TRBV30 and J usage is TRBJ1-5; a weak D match, TRBD1 (5 bases). The CDR3 is made up of 12 amino acids. Looked up from germline, CDR1 is GTSNPN and CDR2 is SVGIG (reference sequence). V was pared by 2 bases and J by 5 bases, with 7 bases between. DNA of the CDR3: TGTGCCTGGAGTTGGGGCGATCAGCCCCAGCATTTT. Translated: CAWSWGDQPQHF.

In this sample, this clonotype turned up many times. The gene calls are TRBV27 and TRBJ2-1; D gene ambiguous. Trimming shortened V by 5 bases and J by 1 base, and 12 bases separated the two germline ends. This CDR3 comprises 15 residues. CDR1 and CDR2 (germline): MNHEY, SMNVEV (reference sequence). DNA of the CDR3: TGTGCCAGCAGTACTTCTAGAGGATCCTACAATGAGCAGTTCTTC. It codes for CASSTSRGSYNEQFF.

This clonotype has a count of ten or more. This CDR3 is CASSRGDGTGDEQYF. The CDR3 DNA is TGCGCCAGCAGCAGAGGAGATGGGACAGGCGACGAGCAGTACTTC. This chain joins TRBV5-1 and TRBJ2-7; 8 positions match TRBD1. The CDR3 runs 15 residues. Trimming cost V 4 bases and J 5 bases; bases outside gene matches: 11. From germline, CDR1 is SGHRS and CDR2 YFSETQ.

The chain recombines TRBV9 with TRBJ2-1; D uncertain. Trimming left V 0 bases short and J 7 bases short, with 14 bases between. Germline V gene data show CDR1 as SGDLS and CDR2 as YYNGEE. The CDR3 is 15 residues long. CDR3 residues: CASSVDQRPINEQFF. The CDR3 coding sequence is TGTGCCAGCAGCGTAGATCAGCGCCCGATTAATGAGCAGTTCTTC.

The chain links TRBV19 to TRBJ2-1, with 7 bases fitting TRBD2. The CDR3 totals 14 residues. Unmatched junction bases numbered 4, after V lost 3 bases and J lost 5 bases. Germline V gene lookup returns CDR1 LNHDA and CDR2 SQIVND (reference sequence). The CDR3 bases are TGTGCCAGTAGTATCGCGACTAGCAACAATGAGCAGTTCTTC. Protein: CASSIATSNNEQFF.

There are a few counts of this clonotype. The chain is built from TRBV20-1 and TRBJ2-5; D unresolved. V was clipped by 5 bases and J by 4 bases, with 14 bases between them. The CDR3 is made up of 13 amino acids. Germline V gene data show CDR1 as DFQATT and CDR2 as SNEGSKA (reference sequence). The CDR3 protein is CSASQAAAETQYF. The CDR3 DNA reads TGCAGTGCTTCCCAGGCGGCGGCAGAGACCCAGTACTTC.

The chain carries TRBV28 and TRBJ2-3; 9 positions match TRBD2. The CDR3 spans 16 residues. Germline CDR1 and CDR2: MDHEN and SYDVKM. The J segment lost 4 bases and the V segment lost 3 bases, leaving 8 bases of the junction unmatched. The CDR3 nucleotides read TGTGCCAGCAGTTTCGCGGGAGGGCCCCTGGCAGATACGCAGTATTTT. Encoded protein: CASSFAGGPLADTQYF. Together with reference TRBV28 and TRBJ2-3, the CDR3 gives the full variable domain: DVKVTQSSRYLVKRTGEKVFLECVQDMDHENMFWYRQDPGLGLRLIYFSYDVKMKEKGDIPEGYSVSREKKERFSLILESASTNQTSMYLCASSFAGGPLADTQYFGPGTRLTVL.

This clonotype was found a few times. The gene calls are TRBV29-1 and TRBJ2-2; D gene unclear. Per germline, CDR1 SQVTM and CDR2 ANQGSEA. The V end was cut by 8 bases, the J end by 4 bases, with 11 bases between. The CDR3 runs 12 residues. The CDR3: CSLLGLTGELFF. The CDR3 bases are TGCAGCCTTTTGGGTCTCACCGGGGAGCTGTTTTTT.

This clonotype was found a few times. The chain uses TRBV18 and TRBJ1-3; TRBD1 might be the D (5 bases). With 2 bases removed from V and 0 bases from J, the gap between germline ends came to 14 bases. The CDR3 is made up of 17 amino acids. Germline CDR1 is KGHSH and CDR2 is LQKENI. CDR3 sequence: CASSPRGSVLSGNTIYF. Written as DNA, the CDR3 is TGTGCCAGCTCACCAAGGGGATCGGTGCTCTCTGGAAACACCATATATTTT.

V and J are TRBV10-3 and TRBJ2-7; the match to TRBD2 covers 12 bases. The V gene's germline CDR1 is ENHRY and CDR2 SYGVKD. This CDR3 comprises 14 residues. V shed 6 bases, J shed 6 bases, and the junction held 6 bases outside the gene matches. The CDR3 sequence: CAISVLAGGGEQYF. CDR3 coding DNA: TGTGCCATCAGCGTACTAGCGGGAGGTGGCGAGCAGTACTTC.

This clonotype was seen ten or more times. The V gene is TRBV7-6, the J gene TRBJ2-5; D is uncertain. Germline V CDR1 and CDR2: SGHVS, FNYEAQ. CDR3 size: 12 residues. Trimming left V 5 bases short and J 3 bases short, with 7 bases between. Here the CDR3 DNA reads TGTGCCAGCAGCCCCAACGAAGAGACCCAGTACTTC. It is translated as CASSPNEETQYF.

The V call is TRBV3-1, the J call TRBJ2-7; D is undetermined. V dropped 0 bases and J dropped 2 bases, with 8 bases sitting between them. Per germline, CDR1 LGHDT and CDR2 YNNKEL (reference sequence). The CDR3 totals 14 residues. CDR3 DNA: TGTGCCAGCAGCCAAGATCATAACGCCTACGAGCAGTACTTC. This encodes CASSQDHNAYEQYF.

This clonotype showed up many times. The rearrangement uses TRBV11-2 and TRBJ2-1, with D possibly matching TRBD2 (5 bases). CDR3 length: 14 amino acids. Germline CDR1 SGHAT, CDR2 FQNNGV. Trimming cost V 4 bases and J 2 bases, with 9 bases left between them. The CDR3, as DNA: TGTGCCAGCAGCTCCCGCGGGCCCTACAATGAGCAGTTCTTC. The encoded protein is CASSSRGPYNEQFF.

The J gene is TRBJ1-2, the V gene TRBV5-1; possibly TRBD1 for D (5 bases). This CDR3 has 15 residues. V was clipped by 3 bases and J by 3 bases, with 15 bases between them. CDR1 is SGHRS, CDR2 YFSETQ, per germline. This chain's CDR3 is CASSSEAGTHYGYTF. CDR3 bases: TGCGCCAGCAGCTCCGAAGCCGGGACCCACTATGGCTACACCTTC.

On this clonotype: With a much larger clone just one base away, this may be a read error. The chain carries TRBV24-1 and TRBJ2-3; TRBD1 aligns across 7 bases. CDR1 and CDR2 from the germline V gene are KGHDR and SFDVKD. The V and J ends lost 8 bases and 10 bases, in that order; junction bases with no gene match: 14. This CDR3 has 14 amino acids. Written as DNA, the CDR3 is TGTGCCACCATTGCCCCCCGGACAGGCTCGCCGCAGTATTTT. Amino acid sequence: CATIAPRTGSPQYF.

This clonotype was picked up many times. DNA of the CDR3: TGTGCCAGCTCACCTCCCTCCCAGAGAAGCACAGATACGCAGTATTTT. This sequence encodes CASSPPSQRSTDTQYF. The chain employs TRBV18 and TRBJ2-3, with D unresolved. Looked up from germline, CDR1 is KGHSH and CDR2 is LQKENI. The CDR3 totals 16 residues. Trimming shortened V by 3 bases and J by 0 bases, and 13 bases separated the two germline ends.

This clonotype was observed at least ten times. This chain links TRBV6-1 with TRBJ2-7; 9 nucleotides align to TRBD1. With 7 bases clipped from V and 4 bases from J, the junction kept 8 bases outside the gene matches. Germline V gives CDR1 MNHNS, CDR2 SASEGT. The CDR3 has 14 residues. CDR3 region: CASTADRGGYEQYF. In nucleotides, the CDR3 is TGTGCCAGCACCGCGGACAGGGGAGGGTACGAGCAGTACTTC.

CDR3 amino acids: CASSLRHFGNQPQHF. The CDR3 DNA reads as TGTGCCAGCAGCCTCAGGCATTTTGGCAATCAGCCCCAGCATTTT. V is TRBV6-1 and J is TRBJ1-5; D is undetermined. There are 15 residues in the CDR3. V shed 6 bases and J shed 2 bases, with 14 bases lying between them. Germline V gene sequence: CDR1 MNHNS, CDR2 SASEGT.

This clonotype appeared many times. The CDR3 bases are TGTGCCAGCAGCCTTCGACTAGCGGGAGGGACCGAGACCCAGTACTTC. Translating it yields CASSLRLAGGTETQYF. The chain carries TRBV3-1 and TRBJ2-5, with 14 bases identical to TRBD2. The CDR3 extends over 16 amino acids. V lost 4 bases to trimming and J lost 5 bases; unmatched junction nucleotides: 6. The germline CDR1 and CDR2 sequences are LGHDT and YNNKEL (reference sequence).

This clonotype was detected many times. The chain couples TRBV27 to TRBJ2-7; 12 bases match TRBD2. V lost 4 bases and J lost 4; bases outside the gene matches: 5. The V gene's germline CDR1 is MNHEY and CDR2 SMNVEV (reference sequence). The CDR3 length is 15 residues. CDR3 residues: CASSSRTSGIYEQYF. The DNA of the CDR3 is TGTGCCAGCAGTTCCCGGACTAGCGGGATTTACGAGCAGTACTTC.

This rearrangement joins TRBV29-1 to TRBJ2-7; D is perhaps TRBD1 (6 bases). The CDR3 loop spans 12 amino acids. Trimming took 5 bases from V and 5 from J, leaving 13 bases between them. Germline-derived CDR1 and CDR2 are SQVTM and ANQGSEA. The CDR3 loop reads CSVFKTGNEQYF. CDR3 bases: TGCAGCGTTTTTAAAACAGGGAACGAGCAGTACTTC.

This clonotype was found a few times. This sequence joins TRBV20-1 and TRBJ2-7; possible D gene TRBD1, 5 bases. Germline-derived CDR1 and CDR2 are DFQATT and SNEGSKA (reference sequence). V was shortened by 6 bases and J by 3 bases, with 18 bases between the two germline ends. CDR3 length: 14 residues. The CDR3 DNA is TGCAGTGCCCTCCGTTCAACCAGGGTCTACGAGCAGTACTTC. Translation: CSALRSTRVYEQYF.

In its sample, this clonotype was seen many times. The chain joins TRBV6-1 to TRBJ2-7; D unclear. CDR1 is MNHNS and CDR2 is SASEGT in the germline V gene. The CDR3 totals 15 residues. Trimming shortened V by 6 bases and J by 4 bases, and 19 bases separated the two germline ends. CDR3 sequence (DNA): TGTGCCAGCAGGGCTGACGTACTAAACCCATACGAGCAGTACTTC. Amino acid sequence: CASRADVLNPYEQYF.

In this sample, this clonotype turned up a few times. V and J are TRBV12-3 or TRBV12-4 and TRBJ2-1; 7 bases align to TRBD2. Germline trimming cut 4 bases from V and 4 bases from J; bases unmatched to any gene: 10. The CDR3 runs 16 residues. The DNA of the CDR3 is TGTGCCAGCAGTTCCTATAGCGGGCTCGATTACAATGAGCAGTTCTTC. Its protein product is CASSSYSGLDYNEQFF.

This clonotype was seen only a few times. It may be a read error: a sequence one base away is much more abundant. The chain combines TRBV28 with TRBJ2-6; a possible D gene is TRBD2 (5 bases). There are 17 residues in the CDR3. V lost 3 bases and J 0 bases, leaving 12 bases between the germline ends. Germline lookup yields CDR1 MDHEN and CDR2 SYDVKM. This chain's CDR3 is CASSFRSDFSGANVLTF. The CDR3, as DNA: TGTGCCAGCAGTTTTAGGTCGGACTTCTCTGGGGCCAACGTCCTGACTTTC.